This T cell receptor (beta chain) was recorded in a study of cytomegalovirus exposure and HLA in healthy donors. Study-level results: Among the sequence variants, a highly shared cluster was likely an artifact of sequencing.

With regard to this clone: Its target is unknown.

The study ran its PCR with 60 Vbeta and 13 Jbeta primers. Assay used: immunoSEQ multiplex PCR; TCRdb lists only in-frame clones, some missing. The sample comprises about 140,000 clones, over 75% of which are singletons, and 0.45% to 0.6% rests with the top ten. Sequenced input: PBMCs. The sequence was collected from a woman aged 40 to 49 in good health and CMV-seronegative.

The CDR3 reads CASSYGSQETQYF. In DNA form, the CDR3 reads TGTGCCAGCAGTTACGGCAGCCAAGAGACCCAGTACTTC. The V call is TRBV6-6, the J call TRBJ2-5; the D is unclear. Germline CDR1 reads MNHNY; CDR2 reads SVGAGI (reference sequence). The V end was cut by 2 bases, the J end by 1 base, with 5 bases between. There are 13 residues in the CDR3.